Each of the 30 T cell receptor beta chains below was sequenced from the same sample in a study of cytomegalovirus exposure and HLA in healthy donors. PCR used 60 Vbeta primers and 13 Jbeta primers. Only in-frame clones appear in the TCRdb table, and some are missing; sequencing was by immunoSEQ multiplex PCR. The sample table includes 130,000 to 150,000 clones. The sample taken for sequencing was PBMCs. Receptors originate from a male donor in good health and CMV-seronegative.

The chain has TRBV2 and TRBJ2-7, with TRBD1 matching 11 bases. The CDR3 consists of 13 residues. Germline CDR1 SNHLY, CDR2 FYNNEI. The V and J ends lost 7 bases and 4 bases, in that order; junction bases with no gene match: 3. CDR3 bases: TGTGCCAGCAAGGGACAGGGGGGGTACGAGCAGTACTTC. Translated: CASKGQGGYEQYF.

J is TRBJ1-2 and V is TRBV7-2; tentative D call: TRBD1 (6 bases). The CDR3 length is 15 residues. Germline CDR1 SGHTA, CDR2 FQGNSA. V was pared by 5 bases and J by 5 bases, with 18 bases between. CDR3 region: CASSPGLGAAYGYTF. The DNA of the CDR3 is TGTGCCAGCAGCCCCGGGCTGGGGGCTGCGTATGGCTACACCTTC.

The V gene is TRBV5-4, the J gene TRBJ2-3; D unresolved. The germline CDR1 and CDR2 sequences are SGHNT and YYREEE (reference sequence). V was trimmed by 2 bases and J by 1 base, leaving 8 bases between them. The CDR3 is made up of 14 amino acids. The CDR3 DNA is TGTGCCAGCAGCTTTACGACTGGCACAGATACGCAGTATTTT. It yields the protein CASSFTTGTDTQYF.

This sequence joins TRBV6-1 and TRBJ2-7; 7 bases are shared with TRBD1. The CDR3 sequence is 14 residues long. V trimming: 11 bases; J trimming: 0 bases; junction bases outside the gene matches: 10. Germline values: CDR1 MNHNS, CDR2 SASEGT. CDR3 in amino acids: CASSGTVNSYEQYF. The CDR3 region has the DNA TGTGCCTCCTCCGGGACAGTAAACTCCTACGAGCAGTACTTC.

This chain links TRBV5-8 with TRBJ1-1; a weak D match, TRBD1 (6 bases). The CDR3 loop spans 15 amino acids. Deletions cut 2 bases from V and 0 bases from J, with 11 bases between. Per the germline V gene, CDR1 is SGHTS and CDR2 is YDEGEE. CDR3 sequence (DNA): TGTGCCAGCAGCTTACAGGGACTAATGAACACTGAAGCTTTCTTT. It is translated as CASSLQGLMNTEAFF. The complete variable domain, with remaining parts taken from reference TRBV5-8 and TRBJ1-1, reads EAGVTQSPTHLIKTRGQQATLRCSPISGHTSVYWYQQALGLGLQFLLWYDEGEERNRGNFPPRFSGRQFPNYSSELNVNALELEDSALYLCASSLQGLMNTEAFFGQGTRLTVV.

The gene calls are TRBV11-3 and TRBJ2-7, with a possible D match to TRBD2 (6 bases). This CDR3 comprises 12 residues. V was clipped by 5 bases and J by 6 bases, with 11 bases between them. Germline loops: CDR1 SGHNT, CDR2 YENEEA. In nucleotides, the CDR3 is TGTGCCAGCAGCATGGGGGGTACCGAGCAGTACTTC. It yields the protein CASSMGGTEQYF.

This chain joins TRBV9 and TRBJ2-3, with 7 nucleotides matching TRBD2. The ends lost 0 bases at V and 1 base at J; junction bases unmatched: 8. Per the germline V gene, CDR1 is SGDLS and CDR2 is YYNGEE. The CDR3 totals 17 residues. CDR3 DNA sequence: TGTGCCAGCAGCGTAGCCCCGGCTAGCGGACGCACAGATACGCAGTATTTT. Translating it yields CASSVAPASGRTDTQYF.

The DNA for the CDR3 is TGTGCCAGCAGTTACGAGCGGGGGGTTAGCGTCGGGGAGCTGTTTTTT. Translating it yields CASSYERGVSVGELFF. This rearrangement joins TRBV6-5 to TRBJ2-2; 9 nucleotides align to TRBD2. Germline V gene lookup returns CDR1 MNHEY and CDR2 SVGAGI. The CDR3 spans 16 residues. With 2 bases clipped from V and 7 bases from J, the junction kept 8 bases outside the gene matches.

CDR3 DNA sequence: TGTGCCAGCAGTCCCTTGACAGGGAACTATGGCTACACCTTC. Protein sequence: CASSPLTGNYGYTF. The chain is built from TRBV6-6 and TRBJ1-2, with 7 bases aligning to TRBD1. In germline, CDR1 is MNHNY, CDR2 SVGAGI (reference sequence). The CDR3 contains 14 residues. The junction had 5 bases not matched to a gene; V was cut back by 5 bases and J by 2 bases.

This chain uses TRBV27 with TRBJ1-4, with D perhaps TRBD1 (5 bases). Per germline, CDR1 MNHEY and CDR2 SMNVEV (reference sequence). The CDR3 extends over 14 amino acids. Trimming pared 6 bases from V and 10 bases from J, leaving 18 bases between. The DNA of the CDR3 is TGTGCCAGCAGGCCGGGACTTGGGGAAGGAAAACTGTTTTTT. It yields the protein CASRPGLGEGKLFF. Using reference TRBV27 and TRBJ1-4 for the parts outside the CDR3, the full variable domain is EAQVTQNPRYLITVTGKKLTVTCSQNMNHEYMSWYRQDPGLGLRQIYYSMNVEVTDKGDVPEGYKVSRKEKRNFPLILESPSPNQTSLYFCASRPGLGEGKLFFGSGTQLSVL.

The chain couples TRBV7-9 to TRBJ2-7; D may be TRBD1 (5 bases). There are 16 residues in the CDR3. The germline V gene encodes CDR1 SEHNR and CDR2 FQNEAQ (reference sequence). V lost 3 bases and J 6 bases, leaving 21 bases between the germline ends. CDR3 nucleotides: TGTGCCAGCAGCTTTTCAGGGCAGGGTAGTAAGGGCGAGCAGTACTTC. Its protein product is CASSFSGQGSKGEQYF.

The J gene is TRBJ2-5, the V gene TRBV9, with 7 bases that match TRBD1. This CDR3 contains 13 residues. V lost 3 bases and J lost 5; bases outside the gene matches: 4. The V gene's germline CDR1 is SGDLS and CDR2 YYNGEE. DNA of the CDR3: TGTGCCAGCAGCGCGTACAGGGGTGAGACCCAGTACTTC. It yields the protein CASSAYRGETQYF.

The chain carries TRBV27 and TRBJ1-5, with a tentative D call TRBD1 (5 bases). Germline V gene lookup returns CDR1 MNHEY and CDR2 SMNVEV (reference sequence). V lost 6 bases and J 0 bases, leaving 18 bases between the germline ends. This CDR3 is built from 17 residues. The DNA of the CDR3 is TGTGCCAGCAGACCTAGGGGAAGGGTTTATAGCAATCAGCCCCAGCATTTT. Translation: CASRPRGRVYSNQPQHF.

The chain recombines TRBV27 with TRBJ1-5; 7 nucleotides align to TRBD1. This CDR3 region has 14 residues. Looked up from germline, CDR1 is MNHEY and CDR2 is SMNVEV (reference sequence). With V trimmed by 5 bases and J by 4 bases, 5 bases remained unmatched. CDR3 DNA: TGTGCCAGCAGTCCCAGGGGGACGAATCAGCCCCAGCATTTT. Translating gives CASSPRGTNQPQHF.

The J gene is TRBJ2-5, the V gene TRBV5-6; a possible D gene is TRBD2 (5 bases). The J call may be incorrect, as the DNA end agrees better with TRBJ2-7. The CDR3 is made up of 13 amino acids. Germline loops: CDR1 SGHDT, CDR2 YYEEEE. The chain's CDR3 is CASSLGRRNEQYF. The CDR3 bases are TGTGCCAGCAGCTTGGGACGGAGGAACGAGCAGTACTTC.

The chain joins TRBV30 to TRBJ2-2; 7 bases align to TRBD1. Germline CDR1 reads GTSNPN; CDR2 reads SVGIG (reference sequence). Trimming took 1 base from V and 6 from J; bases not matched to a gene: 8. The CDR3 sequence is 15 residues long. DNA for the CDR3: TGTGCCTGGAGTGATACCTGGGACAGCGCCGGGGAGCTGTTTTTT. Its protein is CAWSDTWDSAGELFF.

V is TRBV2 and J is TRBJ1-2, with 8 bases identical to TRBD1. V lost 3 bases and J lost 5; bases outside the gene matches: 8. CDR1 is SNHLY, CDR2 FYNNEI, per germline. The CDR3 length is 15 residues. The CDR3 here is CASSETGVFSYGYTF. The DNA of the CDR3 is TGTGCCAGCAGTGAGACAGGGGTCTTTAGTTATGGCTACACCTTC.

The CDR3 region is CASSVSPRGTEAFF. The CDR3, as DNA: TGTGCCAGCAGCGTTTCCCCCCGGGGCACTGAAGCTTTCTTT. J is TRBJ1-1 and V is TRBV9, with D hard to call. The CDR3 consists of 14 residues. Trimming removed 2 bases at V and 4 bases at J, with 12 bases between. Germline V gene lookup returns CDR1 SGDLS and CDR2 YYNGEE.

The chain employs TRBV28 and TRBJ1-2; 10 bases are a match to TRBD1. Germline-derived CDR1 and CDR2 are MDHEN and SYDVKM. V trimming: 8 bases; J trimming: 6 bases; junction bases outside the gene matches: 15. The CDR3 contains 16 residues. The CDR3 DNA is TGTGCCAGCGGGTTTCTCCCGGGACAGGGGAGGAATGGCTACACCTTC. This sequence encodes CASGFLPGQGRNGYTF.

This chain connects TRBV5-1 to TRBJ2-7; D may be TRBD2 (6 bases). Trimming removed 0 bases from V and 6 bases from J, with 10 bases in between. Germline V lookup: CDR1 SGHRS, CDR2 YFSETQ. The CDR3 covers 13 residues. The CDR3 DNA follows: TGCGCCAGCAGCTTGGGCGGGGTAGGCGAGCAGTACTTC. It specifies CASSLGGVGEQYF.

The chain combines TRBV10-3 with TRBJ2-5, with 7 bases lining up with TRBD2. V was pared by 6 bases and J by 0 bases, with 1 base of the junction left unmatched. CDR3 length: 13 amino acids. The V gene's germline CDR1 is ENHRY and CDR2 SYGVKD. The CDR3 region is CAIRGGDQETQYF. In nucleotides, the CDR3 is TGTGCCATCAGGGGGGGGGACCAAGAGACCCAGTACTTC.

The chain links TRBV27 to TRBJ1-1; no firm D call. Trimming stripped 5 bases from V and 2 bases from J, with 12 bases between. The CDR3 is 14 residues long. Germline CDR1 and CDR2: MNHEY and SMNVEV (reference sequence). The CDR3 DNA is TGTGCCAGCAGTCGGAGGGCAGGCAACACTGAAGCTTTCTTT. This codes for CASSRRAGNTEAFF.

The J gene is TRBJ1-6, the V gene TRBV5-5, with D uncertain. The V end lost 2 bases, the J end lost 10 bases, and 10 bases lay between the germline ends. The germline V gene has CDR1 SGHKS and CDR2 YYEKEE (reference sequence). This CDR3 is 13 amino acids long. This CDR3 is CASSLEGGSPLHF. The CDR3 nucleotides are TGTGCCAGCAGCTTAGAGGGAGGCTCACCCCTCCACTTT.

CDR3 amino acids: CASSLDPTGDYGYTF. DNA for the CDR3: TGTGCCAGCAGCTTAGATCCGACAGGGGACTATGGCTACACCTTC. The rearrangement joins TRBV11-2 to TRBJ1-2; 8 nucleotides agree with TRBD1. The CDR3 is 15 residues long. CDR1 and CDR2 (germline): SGHAT, FQNNGV. The trim removed 0 bases at V and 3 bases at J, leaving 3 bases unmatched. The whole variable domain, remainder taken from reference TRBV11-2 and TRBJ1-2, is EAGVAQSPRYKIIEKRQSVAFWCNPISGHATLYWYQQILGQGPKLLIQFQNNGVVDDSQLPKDRFSAERLKGVDSTLKIQPAKLEDSAVYLCASSLDPTGDYGYTFGSGTRLTVV.

The gene calls are TRBV7-9 and TRBJ2-2, with D unresolved. V lost 0 bases to trimming and J lost 5 bases, with 10 bases between them. This CDR3 spans 15 amino acids. Germline CDR1 SEHNR, CDR2 FQNEAQ (reference sequence). The DNA for the CDR3 is TGTGCCAGCAGCTTAGCGTTGGAGAATACCGGGGAGCTGTTTTTT. Amino acid sequence: CASSLALENTGELFF.

The chain has TRBV19 and TRBJ1-2; tentatively, D is TRBD1 (5 bases). The CDR3 has 13 amino acids. The V gene's germline CDR1 is LNHDA and CDR2 SQIVND (reference sequence). The V end lost 7 bases, the J end lost 2 bases, and 11 bases lay between the germline ends. CDR3 region: CASIGGENYGYTF. The CDR3 bases are TGTGCCAGTATAGGAGGGGAGAACTATGGCTACACCTTC.

This rearrangement joins TRBV11-3 to TRBJ2-1; TRBD1 might be the D (5 bases). The ends were cut back, 4 bases at V and 8 bases at J, with 12 bases in the middle. CDR1 is SGHNT and CDR2 is YENEEA in the germline V gene. The CDR3 sequence is 13 residues long. This CDR3 reads CASSSGQGDEQFF. DNA for the CDR3: TGTGCCAGCAGCTCTGGCCAGGGCGATGAGCAGTTCTTC.

The V and J genes are TRBV6-1 and TRBJ1-1; D is uncertain. V dropped 1 base and J dropped 2 bases, with 20 bases sitting between them. The CDR3 covers 18 residues. Germline V gene data show CDR1 as MNHNS and CDR2 as SASEGT. The CDR3 sequence is CASSEEGRKGAGNTEAFF. The CDR3 DNA sequence: TGTGCCAGCAGTGAAGAGGGTCGTAAGGGAGCAGGTAACACTGAAGCTTTCTTT.

The rearrangement links TRBV10-3 to TRBJ1-6; no definite D call. V lost 2 bases and J lost 6, with 8 bases in between. The V gene's germline CDR1 is ENHRY and CDR2 SYGVKD. The CDR3 is 14 residues long. CDR3 loop: CAISEGQPNSPLHF. CDR3 bases: TGTGCCATCAGTGAGGGGCAGCCTAATTCACCCCTCCACTTT.

The chain links TRBV2 to TRBJ2-1; 12 positions match TRBD2. The CDR3 runs to 20 residues. Germline-derived CDR1 and CDR2 are SNHLY and FYNNEI. V was clipped by 2 bases and J by 0 bases; unmatched bases: 11. In DNA, the CDR3 is TGTGCCAGCAGTGAAAGAGCGAGACTAGCGGGGGAAAGCTCCTACAATGAGCAGTTCTTC. Its protein product is CASSERARLAGESSYNEQFF.